Following are 6 T cell receptor beta chains from one sample sequenced in a study of T cell repertoires in cytomegalovirus infection. Using its own MiXCR run on the reads, TCRdb lists one record per CDR3 protein. The sample shows 200,000 or so distinct CDR3 sequences, 28% of them seen only once. Sequencing used PBMCs. All receptors come from a human donor in good health (CMV status not recorded). Some clones in this sample may be carry-over from other donors' samples.

This clonotype has more than one count but fewer than ten. V is TRBV7-3 and J is TRBJ2-2, with D tentatively TRBD2 (6 bases). CDR1 SGHTA and CDR2 FQGTGA come from the germline V gene. Deletions cut 5 bases from V and 1 base from J, with 14 bases between. The CDR3 length is 16 residues. In DNA, the CDR3 is TGTGCCAGCAGCCGAATGGGGGGAAAGAACACCGGGGAGCTGTTTTTT. It encodes CASSRMGGKNTGELFF.

This rearrangement joins TRBV5-1 to TRBJ2-3; D uncertain. V lost 4 bases and J lost 3, with 21 bases in between. The CDR3 contains 17 residues. The germline gives CDR1 SGHRS, CDR2 YFSETQ. The CDR3 sequence is CASSPLDSPYGTDTQYF. CDR3 in DNA: TGCGCCAGCAGCCCTTTGGATTCTCCATACGGGACAGATACGCAGTATTTT. The full variable domain, completed using reference TRBV5-1 and TRBJ2-3, is KAGVTQTPRYLIKTRGQQVTLSCSPISGHRSVSWYQQTPGQGLQFLFEYFSETQRNKGNFPGRFSGRQFSNSRSEMNVSTLELGDSALYLCASSPLDSPYGTDTQYFGPGTRLTVL.

This clonotype has only a few counts. The V gene is TRBV5-6, the J gene TRBJ2-3, with 7 bases lining up with TRBD2. Per germline, CDR1 SGHDT and CDR2 YYEEEE. V shed 3 bases, J shed 2 bases, and the junction held 6 bases outside the gene matches. This CDR3 region has 15 residues. The CDR3, as DNA: TGTGCCAGCAGCTCTAGCGGAGGCCTCACAGATACGCAGTATTTT. Translation gives CASSSSGGLTDTQYF. The whole variable domain, filled in from reference TRBV5-6 and TRBJ2-3, reads DAGVTQSPTHLIKTRGQQVTLRCSPKSGHDTVSWYQQALGQGPQFIFQYYEEEERQRGNFPDRFSGHQFPNYSSELNVNALLLGDSALYLCASSSSGGLTDTQYFGPGTRLTVL.

In its sample, this clonotype was seen a few times. The rearrangement links TRBV7-2 to TRBJ2-5; D call uncertain. The CDR3 is 13 residues long. Trimming shortened V by 3 bases and J by 5 bases, and 10 bases separated the two germline ends. Per the germline V gene, CDR1 is SGHTA and CDR2 is FQGNSA. The CDR3: CASSFPNSETQYF. Written as DNA, the CDR3 is TGTGCCAGCAGCTTTCCAAATTCGGAGACCCAGTACTTC.

J is TRBJ2-7 and V is TRBV6-6, with a tentative D call TRBD1 (5 bases). Germline-derived CDR1 and CDR2 are MNHNY and SVGAGI (reference sequence). This CDR3 is 15 amino acids long. The V gene lost 5 bases and the J gene lost 2 bases, with 16 bases spanning the gap. In DNA, the CDR3 is TGTGCCAGCAGTCCCGAGGAAGACAGTGCCTACGAGCAGTACTTC. Translating gives CASSPEEDSAYEQYF.

There are a few counts of this clonotype. This chain links TRBV19 with TRBJ1-5; TRBD1 aligns across 8 bases. CDR3 length: 15 amino acids. Germline-derived CDR1 and CDR2 are LNHDA and SQIVND (reference sequence). Germline trimming cut 0 bases from V and 5 bases from J; bases unmatched to any gene: 3. CDR3 nucleotide sequence: TGTGCCAGTAGTATAGAGGACAGGGAGTATCAGCCCCAGCATTTT. Protein sequence: CASSIEDREYQPQHF.